The 10 T cell receptor beta chains below were found in one sample sequenced in a study of shared clonotypes between healthy human individuals (TCRdb year 2020). Libraries were made using the immunoSEQ multiplex PCR assay. This immuneACCESS table, as held by TCRdb, lists in-frame sequences with V and J called but not all clones. Of the missing ones, under half trace to an unresolved V gene in checked studies; the others have no known cause. This sample lists over 750,000 clones; roughly 96% were detected once. About 0.22% of the sample belongs to the ten largest clones. CD8 naive samples were CD45RO-negative cells positively selected for CCR7, giving a CD45RA+CCR7+ population that excluded TemRA cells. Material for sequencing was naive CD8+ T cells sorted from blood. What the cell subset or site label conveys for this sample: CD45RA+CCR7+. Receptor source: a young man in good health.

The chain combines TRBV18 with TRBJ2-2, with no clear D. This CDR3 comprises 13 residues. Germline V lookup: CDR1 KGHSH, CDR2 LQKENI. The ends were cut back, 3 bases at V and 4 bases at J, with 6 bases in the middle. CDR3 DNA: TGTGCCAGCTCACCTCCCCCCACCGGGGAGCTGTTTTTT. It specifies CASSPPPTGELFF.

This chain links TRBV5-4 with TRBJ1-1, with a tentative D call TRBD1 (6 bases). This CDR3 comprises 15 residues. V was cut by 2 bases and J by 3 bases, with 14 bases left in between. Germline V lookup: CDR1 SGHNT, CDR2 YYREEE (reference sequence). Here the CDR3 reads CASSFPQGMDTEAFF. The CDR3 nucleotides are TGTGCCAGCAGCTTCCCCCAGGGGATGGACACTGAAGCTTTCTTT.

The V and J genes are TRBV9 and TRBJ2-1; TRBD2 might be the D (6 bases). Germline CDR1 is SGDLS and CDR2 is YYNGEE. The CDR3 covers 13 residues. The ends were cut back, 4 bases at V and 12 bases at J, with 17 bases in the middle. DNA of the CDR3: TGTGCCAGCAGCCCAACCGGGGACTCGGGGCAGTTCTTC. This codes for CASSPTGDSGQFF.

As concerns this clone: Different DNA sequences within this sample yield the same CDR3. The chain uses TRBV28 and TRBJ2-1, with D unresolved. Germline V CDR1 and CDR2: MDHEN, SYDVKM. This CDR3 has 11 residues. V lost 5 bases and J lost 4, with 3 bases in between. The CDR3 protein is CASSLYNEQFF. The CDR3 nucleotides are TGTGCCAGCAGTCTTTACAATGAGCAGTTCTTC.

The CDR3 reads CATSSTLEQEREYGYEQYF. In DNA, the CDR3 is TGTGCCACCAGCAGCACCCTTGAACAAGAGCGGGAGTACGGCTACGAGCAGTACTTC. The V gene is TRBV15, the J gene TRBJ2-7, with TRBD2 matching over 8 bases. The ends lost 3 bases at V and 3 bases at J; junction bases unmatched: 19. The germline CDR1 and CDR2 sequences are LNHNV and YYDKDF (reference sequence). This CDR3 spans 19 amino acids.

This chain joins TRBV5-4 and TRBJ2-2; 7 nucleotides line up with TRBD1. CDR1 is SGHNT and CDR2 is YYREEE in the germline V gene (reference sequence). The CDR3 runs 15 residues. Losses at the gene ends were 9 bases for V and 1 base for J; bases not matched to a gene: 9. The CDR3 sequence: CATLNDRENTGELFF. The CDR3 DNA sequence: TGTGCCACCCTTAACGACAGGGAGAACACCGGGGAGCTGTTTTTT.

The chain has TRBV6-5 and TRBJ2-2, with unresolved D. Germline V lookup: CDR1 MNHEY, CDR2 SVGAGI. Trimming left V 0 bases short and J 7 bases short, with 12 bases between. This CDR3 has 15 residues. DNA for the CDR3: TGTGCCAGCAGTTACTCGATGGTCAGCGACGGGGAGCTGTTTTTT. Its protein is CASSYSMVSDGELFF.

The rearrangement uses TRBV7-9 and TRBJ2-5, with 12 nucleotides matching TRBD1. Germline-derived CDR1 and CDR2 are SEHNR and FQNEAQ (reference sequence). The CDR3 consists of 15 residues. With 4 bases clipped from V and 5 bases from J, the junction kept 5 bases outside the gene matches. The CDR3 DNA follows: TGTGCCAGCAGCTCCCGGGACAGGGGGCGGGAGACCCAGTACTTC. Translation: CASSSRDRGRETQYF.

This chain joins TRBV7-9 and TRBJ2-5; 12 nucleotides line up with TRBD2. Losses at the gene ends were 5 bases for V and 4 bases for J; bases not matched to a gene: 5. Germline V CDR1 and CDR2: SEHNR, FQNEAQ (reference sequence). The CDR3 is 15 residues long. The CDR3 bases are TGTGCCAGCAGCCCGACTAGCGGGAGACTAGAGACCCAGTACTTC. As protein: CASSPTSGRLETQYF.

The genes are TRBV9 and TRBJ2-1, with 9 bases identical to TRBD1. Germline V CDR1 and CDR2: SGDLS, YYNGEE. CDR3 length: 16 residues. Trimming removed 3 bases from V and 2 bases from J; junction bases left unmatched: 6. CDR3 residues: CASSGLQGAAYNEQFF. CDR3 in DNA: TGTGCCAGCAGCGGTTTACAGGGGGCGGCCTACAATGAGCAGTTCTTC.